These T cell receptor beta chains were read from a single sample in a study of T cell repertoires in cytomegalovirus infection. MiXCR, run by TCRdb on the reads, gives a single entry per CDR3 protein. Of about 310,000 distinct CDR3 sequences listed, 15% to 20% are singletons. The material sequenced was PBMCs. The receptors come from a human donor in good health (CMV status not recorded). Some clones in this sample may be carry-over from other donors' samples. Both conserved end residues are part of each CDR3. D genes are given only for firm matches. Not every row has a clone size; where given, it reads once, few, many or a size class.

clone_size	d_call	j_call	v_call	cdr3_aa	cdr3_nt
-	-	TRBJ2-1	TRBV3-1	CASSHQSYRAYEEQFF	TGTGCCAGCAGCCACCAATCATACAGGGCTTATGAGGAGCAGTTCTTC
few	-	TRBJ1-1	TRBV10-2	CASSELGGSPEAFF	TGCGCCAGCAGTGAGTTGGGGGGTTCCCCTGAAGCTTTCTTT
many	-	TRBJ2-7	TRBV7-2	CASSIGSGPLFYEQYF	TGTGCCAGCAGCATAGGATCGGGACCGTTATTCTACGAGCAGTACTTC
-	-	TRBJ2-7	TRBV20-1	CSARDFGTSPSVEQYF	TGCAGTGCTAGAGATTTTGGAACGTCCCCCTCCGTGGAGCAGTACTTC
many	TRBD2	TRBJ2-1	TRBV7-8	CASSQSRLAGGRYNEQFF	TGTGCCAGCAGCCAAAGCAGACTAGCGGGGGGCCGGTACAATGAGCAGTTCTTC
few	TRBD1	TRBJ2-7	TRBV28	CASTPTGGGYEQYF	TGTGCCAGCACCCCGACAGGGGGCGGCTACGAGCAGTACTTC
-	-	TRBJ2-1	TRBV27	CASRRNYEQFF	TGTGCCAGCCGGCGGAACTATGAGCAGTTCTTC
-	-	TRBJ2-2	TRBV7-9	CASSRLKNTGELFF	TGTGCCAGCAGCCGCCTTAAGAACACCGGGGAGCTGTTTTTT
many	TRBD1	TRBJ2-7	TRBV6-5	CASSLGQVGPYEQYF	TGTGCCAGCAGCCTCGGACAGGTGGGCCCCTACGAGCAGTACTTC
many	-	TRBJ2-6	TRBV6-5	CASSYPGANVLTF	TGTGCCAGCAGTTACCCTGGGGCCAACGTCCTGACTTTC
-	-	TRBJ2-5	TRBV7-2	CASSSGRAQETQYF	TGTGCCAGCAGCTCTGGACGGGCCCAAGAGACCCAGTACTTC
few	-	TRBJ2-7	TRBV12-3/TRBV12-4	CASSHGEPPTYEQYF	TGTGCCAGCAGTCACGGAGAGCCGCCGACCTACGAGCAGTACTTC
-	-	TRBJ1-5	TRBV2	CASGRGVLGGNQPQHF	TGTGCCAGCGGGAGGGGAGTTTTAGGGGGCAATCAGCCCCAGCATTTT
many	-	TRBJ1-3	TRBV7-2	CASSQNGAFGNTIYF	TGTGCCAGCAGCCAAAACGGGGCTTTTGGAAACACCATATATTTT
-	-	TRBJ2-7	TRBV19	CASSIEHSSVGYEQYF	TGTGCCAGTAGTATCGAGCACAGCTCCGTCGGATACGAGCAGTACTTC
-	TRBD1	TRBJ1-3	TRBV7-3	CASSPSQGAGTIYF	TGTGCCAGCAGCCCTTCCCAGGGGGCTGGCACCATATATTTT
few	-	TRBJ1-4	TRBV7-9	CASSFPEATNEKLFF	TGTGCCAGCAGCTTCCCCGAAGCAACTAATGAAAAACTGTTTTTT
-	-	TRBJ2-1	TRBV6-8	CASRGDFYNEQFF	TGTGCCAGCAGGGGCGACTTTTACAATGAGCAGTTCTTC
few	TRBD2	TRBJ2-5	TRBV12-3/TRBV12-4	CASSFLFALAGAHRETQYF	TGTGCCAGCAGTTTTTTATTTGCCCTAGCGGGGGCCCATCGAGAGACCCAGTACTTC
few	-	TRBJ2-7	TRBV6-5	CASSYSSVGDEQYF	TGTGCCAGCAGTTACTCGAGTGTCGGTGACGAGCAGTACTTC
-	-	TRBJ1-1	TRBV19	CASSIGFGTRAFF	TGTGCCAGTAGTATAGGGTTTGGAACTCGGGCTTTCTTT
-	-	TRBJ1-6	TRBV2	CASSRQLKDSPLHF	TGTGCCAGCAGCCGGCAGTTAAAAGATTCACCCCTCCACTTT
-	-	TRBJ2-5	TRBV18	CASSGAYSTQETQYF	TGTGCCAGCTCCGGAGCGTATTCAACCCAAGAGACCCAGTACTTC
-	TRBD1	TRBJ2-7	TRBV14	CASSPYPGQEYYEQYF	TGTGCCAGCAGCCCCTACCCGGGACAGGAGTACTACGAGCAGTACTTC
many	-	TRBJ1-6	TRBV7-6	CASSLTGRSSYNSPLHF	TGTGCCAGCAGCTTAACGGGAAGGAGCTCCTATAATTCACCCCTCCACTTT
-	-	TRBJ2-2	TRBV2	CASSGETANTGELFF	TGTGCCAGCAGTGGCGAGACAGCGAACACCGGGGAGCTGTTTTTT
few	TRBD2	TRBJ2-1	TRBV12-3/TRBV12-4	CASSFQPGLAGGEQFF	TGTGCCAGCAGTTTTCAACCGGGACTAGCGGGGGGTGAGCAGTTCTTC